A selection of T cell receptor beta chains follows, all from one sample in a study of circulating and synovial CD4+ cells in juvenile arthritis. The assay was immunoSEQ multiplex PCR, and TCRdb's table has in-frame clones only and misses some. The profile shows 30,000 to 40,000 clones, over 95% of them singletons. Specimen: CD4+ T cells from blood. The receptors here all came from a human donor with juvenile idiopathic arthritis. The CDR3 runs from the conserved cysteine through the conserved F or W.

v_call cdr3_aa
TRBV2 CASSETDYGYTF
TRBV2 CASTPTRGIGTEAFF
TRBV5-1 CASSLGDGTKPYGYTF
TRBV30 CAWRGQINQPQHF
TRBV5-1 CASSLDNGSRNEQFF
TRBV30 CAWSVRGPGTGTRPQHF
TRBV6-6 CASSRDRVVGETQYF
TRBV4-1 CASSQGGKLFF
TRBV7-3 CASSLQRQDREAFF
TRBV6-6 CASKGGKSYEQYF
TRBV5-4 CASSRATTDTQYF
TRBV19 CASRLTGMTDTQYF
TRBV30 CAWRLTGNGYTF
TRBV28 CASSLVSYGYTF
TRBV29-1 CSAGQGLSEAFF
TRBV21-1 CASSKSRGFRPEAFF
TRBV4-2 CASSQEGGTATDTQYF
TRBV4-1 CASSRDLQGSGNTIYF
TRBV19 CASSIPAFRASGNTIYF
TRBV7-2 CASSLTGRGDKEKLFF
TRBV30 CAWSGHRDGYTF
TRBV30 CASSAGTGYTF
TRBV4-2 CASSQAPFGGTEAFF
TRBV29-1 CSARDAGSKGYTF
TRBV14 CASSQVHLQETQYF
TRBV6-5 CASSRGGDTEAFF
TRBV4-2 CASSQDTSMRQSYNSPLHF
TRBV7-9 CASSILQGEGYTF
TRBV4-1 CASSQGGGRNTIYF
TRBV5-6 CASSWDGLRGVNEQFF
TRBV21-1 CASSKDSSMRQGLYEQYF
TRBV18 CASSQELNQPQHF
TRBV30 CAWSVGVADGYTF
TRBV6-1 CASCTGGNTEAFF
TRBV2 CASRVDTSYEQYF
TRBV5-1 CASSLNRGFGTEAFF
TRBV14 CASSQDGGVLQETQYF
TRBV19 CASRSQGSPNQPQHF
TRBV4-2 CASSQLTSGEGTDTQYF
TRBV13 CASSLGLNNEQFF
TRBV2 CASSTRQGNTEAFF